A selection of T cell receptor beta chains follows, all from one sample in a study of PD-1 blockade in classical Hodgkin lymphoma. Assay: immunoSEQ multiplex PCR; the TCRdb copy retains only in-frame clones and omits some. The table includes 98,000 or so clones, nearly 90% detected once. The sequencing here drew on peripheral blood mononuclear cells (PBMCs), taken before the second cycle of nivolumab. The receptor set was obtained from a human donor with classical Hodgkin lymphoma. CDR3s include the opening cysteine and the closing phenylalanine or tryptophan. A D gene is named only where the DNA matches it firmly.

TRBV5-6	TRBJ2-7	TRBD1	CASIAPGQGTYEQYF
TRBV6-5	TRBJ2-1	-	CASSYGASSGNEQFF
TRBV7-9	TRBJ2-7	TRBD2	CASSGEGRAWEQYF
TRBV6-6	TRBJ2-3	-	CASSYLGGNLDTQYF
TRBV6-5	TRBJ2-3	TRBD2	CASTQLAGGTDTQYF
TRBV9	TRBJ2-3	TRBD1	CASSVTGGISTDTQYF
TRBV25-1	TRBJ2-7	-	CASRGGSGFYEQYF
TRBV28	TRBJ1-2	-	CASSFRGLGGYTF
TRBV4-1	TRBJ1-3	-	CASSLLGQRFSGNTIYF
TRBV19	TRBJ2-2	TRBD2	CASETGTSGSRELFF
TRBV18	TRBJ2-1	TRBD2	CASSTLAGKGYNEQFF
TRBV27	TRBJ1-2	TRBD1	CASSFGTVANYGYTF
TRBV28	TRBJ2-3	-	CASSPRGGSTDTQYF
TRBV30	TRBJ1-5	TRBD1	CAWSPGGNQPQHF
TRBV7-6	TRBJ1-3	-	CASSLLGGVSGNTIYF
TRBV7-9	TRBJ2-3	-	CASSPSISTDTQYF
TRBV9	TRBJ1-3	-	CASSVEFFGSGNTIYF
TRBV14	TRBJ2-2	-	CASMDAFPGELFF
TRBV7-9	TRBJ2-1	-	CASSLANVGGIAYNEQFF
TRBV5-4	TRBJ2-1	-	CASSLGLSNEQFF
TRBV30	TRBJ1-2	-	CAWKAPRGYTF
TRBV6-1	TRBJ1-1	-	CASRPLGVTEAFF
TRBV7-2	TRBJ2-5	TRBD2	CASSAGGAVETQYF
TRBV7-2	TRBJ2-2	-	CASSLKLATSRPGELFF
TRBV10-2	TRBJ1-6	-	CASSEWRGGSYNSPLHF
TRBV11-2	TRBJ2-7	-	CASSWRQLPYEQYF
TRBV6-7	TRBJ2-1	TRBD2	CASSYEAGGYNEQFF
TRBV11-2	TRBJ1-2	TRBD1	CASSLGQGAPNYGYTF
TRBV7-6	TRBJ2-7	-	CASSLGGLGGGSYEQYF
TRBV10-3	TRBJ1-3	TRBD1	CAISVGQGPSGNTIYF
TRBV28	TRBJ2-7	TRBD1	CASSLGQGIHEQYF
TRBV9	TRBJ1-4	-	CASSVGGHSNEKLFF
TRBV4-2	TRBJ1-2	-	CASSQDPAGSYYGYTF
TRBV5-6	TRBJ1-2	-	CASSFLVRNGYTF
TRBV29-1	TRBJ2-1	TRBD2	CSAQAGALYNEQFF
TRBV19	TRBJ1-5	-	CASSIGATVDQPQHF
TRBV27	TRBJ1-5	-	CASSLRRGRDQPQHF
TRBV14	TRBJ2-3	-	CASSQAAGWGTDTQYF
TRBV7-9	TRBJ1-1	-	CASSPWGAESNTEAFF
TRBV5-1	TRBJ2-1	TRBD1	CASSLDLGQGQQEQFF
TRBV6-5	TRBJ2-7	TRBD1	CASRQGQFYEQYF
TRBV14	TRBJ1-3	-	CASSRRAGTLGNTIYF
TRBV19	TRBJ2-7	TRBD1	CASSIGRGQGTSEQYF
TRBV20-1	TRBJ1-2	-	CSASQGFGYTF
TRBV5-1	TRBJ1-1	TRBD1	CASSLEGGSRNTEAFF
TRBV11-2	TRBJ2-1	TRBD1	CASSFRTGWNEQFF
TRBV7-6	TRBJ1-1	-	CASSLRGEGTEAFF
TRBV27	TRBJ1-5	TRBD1	CASSLSAWRQDRRGNQPQHF
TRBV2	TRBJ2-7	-	CASRSVGGWRDEQYF
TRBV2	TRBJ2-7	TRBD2	CASSGRLAGGYEQYF
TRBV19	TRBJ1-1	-	CASSLVGQFLGAFF
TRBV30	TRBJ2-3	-	CAWSAGRGLRNTQYF
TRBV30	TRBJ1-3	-	CAWSGLGNTIYF